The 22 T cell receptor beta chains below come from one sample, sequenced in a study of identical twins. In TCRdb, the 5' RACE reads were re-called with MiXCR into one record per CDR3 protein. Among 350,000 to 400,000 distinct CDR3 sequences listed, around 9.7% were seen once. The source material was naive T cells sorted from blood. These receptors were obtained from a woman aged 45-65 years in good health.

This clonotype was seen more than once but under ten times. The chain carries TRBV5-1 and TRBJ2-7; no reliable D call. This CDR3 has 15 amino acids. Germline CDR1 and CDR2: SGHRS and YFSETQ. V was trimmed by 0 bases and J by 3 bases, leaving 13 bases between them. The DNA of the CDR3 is TGCGCCAGCAGCTTGGGTGGCGGAGCCATCTACGAGCAGTACTTC. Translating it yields CASSLGGGAIYEQYF.

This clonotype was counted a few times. The CDR3 sequence: CATTRDRGYNEQFF. The CDR3 bases are TGTGCCACCACCCGGGACAGGGGTTATAATGAGCAGTTCTTC. The chain has TRBV15 and TRBJ2-1; 10 bases align to TRBD1. The CDR3 sequence is 14 residues long. V lost 7 bases and J lost 7; bases outside the gene matches: 7. CDR1 is LNHNV, CDR2 YYDKDF, per germline (reference sequence).

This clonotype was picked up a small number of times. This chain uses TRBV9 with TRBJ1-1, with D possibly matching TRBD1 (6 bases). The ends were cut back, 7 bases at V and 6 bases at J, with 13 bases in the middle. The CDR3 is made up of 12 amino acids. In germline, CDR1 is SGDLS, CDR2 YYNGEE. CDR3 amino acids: CASEGVGAEAFF. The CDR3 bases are TGTGCCAGCGAGGGGGTAGGTGCTGAAGCTTTCTTT.

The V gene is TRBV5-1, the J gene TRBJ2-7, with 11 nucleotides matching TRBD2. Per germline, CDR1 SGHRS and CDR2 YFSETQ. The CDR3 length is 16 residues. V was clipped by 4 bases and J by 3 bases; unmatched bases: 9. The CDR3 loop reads CASSPGRTSGYYEQYF. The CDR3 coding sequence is TGCGCCAGCAGCCCGGGTCGGACTAGCGGGTACTACGAGCAGTACTTC.

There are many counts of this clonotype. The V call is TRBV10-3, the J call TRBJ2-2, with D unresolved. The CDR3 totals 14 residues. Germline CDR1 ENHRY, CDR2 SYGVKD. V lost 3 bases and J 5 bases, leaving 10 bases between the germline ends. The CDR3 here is CAISEEVGTGELFF. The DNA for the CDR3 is TGTGCCATCAGTGAAGAGGTGGGAACCGGGGAGCTGTTTTTT.

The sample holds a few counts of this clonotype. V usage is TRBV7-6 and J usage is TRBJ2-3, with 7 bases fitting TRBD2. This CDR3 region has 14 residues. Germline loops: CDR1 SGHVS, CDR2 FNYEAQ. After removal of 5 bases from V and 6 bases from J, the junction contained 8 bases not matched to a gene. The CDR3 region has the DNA TGTGCCAGCAGCCCCAGGACTAGGGCTGATACGCAGTATTTT. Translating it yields CASSPRTRADTQYF.

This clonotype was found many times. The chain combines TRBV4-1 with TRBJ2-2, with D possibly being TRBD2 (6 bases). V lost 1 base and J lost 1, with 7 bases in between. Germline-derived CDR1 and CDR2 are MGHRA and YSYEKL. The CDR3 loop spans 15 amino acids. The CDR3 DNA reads TGCGCCAGCAGCCAAGGGAGGGGGAACACCGGGGAGCTGTTTTTT. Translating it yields CASSQGRGNTGELFF.

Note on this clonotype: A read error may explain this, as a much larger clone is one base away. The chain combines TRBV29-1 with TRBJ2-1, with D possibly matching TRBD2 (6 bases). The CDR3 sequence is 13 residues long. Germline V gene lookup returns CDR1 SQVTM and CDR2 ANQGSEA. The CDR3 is CSVGVAQWGELFF. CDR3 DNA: TGCAGCGTTGGGGTAGCGCAATGGGGGGAGCTGTTCTTC.

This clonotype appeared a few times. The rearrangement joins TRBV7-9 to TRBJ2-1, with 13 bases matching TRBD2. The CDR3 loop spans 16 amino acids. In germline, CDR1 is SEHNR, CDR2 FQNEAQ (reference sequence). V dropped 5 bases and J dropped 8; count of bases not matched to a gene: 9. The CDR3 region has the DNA TGTGCCAGCAGCCTAACCGGGACTAGCGGGATCCATGAGCAGTTCTTC. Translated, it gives CASSLTGTSGIHEQFF.

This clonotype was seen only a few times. CDR3 bases: TGTGCCAGCAGCTTGGGTGTGTCAGTCGCGACCCAGTACTTC. This gives the protein CASSLGVSVATQYF. The chain joins TRBV5-6 to TRBJ2-5; D is unresolved. Per the germline V gene, CDR1 is SGHDT and CDR2 is YYEEEE. With 0 bases removed from V and 7 bases from J, the gap between germline ends came to 13 bases. This CDR3 is built from 14 residues.

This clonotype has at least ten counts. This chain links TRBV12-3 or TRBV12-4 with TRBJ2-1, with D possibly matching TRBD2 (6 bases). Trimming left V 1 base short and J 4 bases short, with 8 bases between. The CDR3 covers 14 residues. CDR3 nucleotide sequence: TGTGCCAGCAGTTTAGGGACTACATACAATGAGCAGTTCTTC. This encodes CASSLGTTYNEQFF.

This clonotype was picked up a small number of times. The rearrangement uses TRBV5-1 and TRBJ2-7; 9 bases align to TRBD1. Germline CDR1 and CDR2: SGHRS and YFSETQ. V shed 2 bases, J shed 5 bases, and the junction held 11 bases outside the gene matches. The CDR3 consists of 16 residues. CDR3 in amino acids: CASSFTRTGAENEQYF. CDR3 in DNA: TGCGCCAGCAGCTTTACTCGGACAGGGGCGGAAAACGAGCAGTACTTC.

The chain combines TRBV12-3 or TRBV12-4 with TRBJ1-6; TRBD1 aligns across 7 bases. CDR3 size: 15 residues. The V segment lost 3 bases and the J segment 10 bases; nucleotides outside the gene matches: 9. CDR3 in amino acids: CASSFDDRESSPLHF. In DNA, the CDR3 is TGTGCCAGCAGTTTTGATGACAGGGAGAGCTCACCCCTCCACTTT.

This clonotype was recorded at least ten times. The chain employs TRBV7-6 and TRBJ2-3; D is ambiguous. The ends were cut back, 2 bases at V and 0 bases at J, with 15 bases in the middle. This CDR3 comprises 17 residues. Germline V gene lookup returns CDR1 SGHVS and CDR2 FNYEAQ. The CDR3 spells CASSLLGGSRSTDTQYF. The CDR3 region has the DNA TGTGCCAGCAGCTTACTTGGTGGGTCCCGAAGCACAGATACGCAGTATTTT.

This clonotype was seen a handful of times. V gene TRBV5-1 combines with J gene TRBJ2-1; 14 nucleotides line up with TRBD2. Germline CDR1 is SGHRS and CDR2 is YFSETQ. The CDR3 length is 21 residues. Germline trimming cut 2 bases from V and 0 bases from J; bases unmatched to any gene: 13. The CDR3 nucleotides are TGCGCCAGCAGCTTTTTTTTAGGACTAGCGGGGGGAAAGGGCTCCTACAATGAGCAGTTCTTC. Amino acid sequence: CASSFFLGLAGGKGSYNEQFF.

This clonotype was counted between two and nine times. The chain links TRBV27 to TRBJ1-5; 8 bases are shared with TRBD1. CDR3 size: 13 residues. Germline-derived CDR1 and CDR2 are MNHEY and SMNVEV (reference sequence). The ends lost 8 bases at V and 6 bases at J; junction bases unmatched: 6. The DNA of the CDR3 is TGTGCCAGCCGGACAGGGTCGGGTCAGCCCCAGCATTTT. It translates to CASRTGSGQPQHF.

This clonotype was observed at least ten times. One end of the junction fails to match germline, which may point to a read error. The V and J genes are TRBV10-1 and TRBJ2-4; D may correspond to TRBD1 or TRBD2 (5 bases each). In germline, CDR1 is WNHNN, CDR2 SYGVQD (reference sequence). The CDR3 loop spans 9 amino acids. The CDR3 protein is CASSPGGDF. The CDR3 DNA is TGCGCCAGCAGTCCTGGGGGAGACTTC.

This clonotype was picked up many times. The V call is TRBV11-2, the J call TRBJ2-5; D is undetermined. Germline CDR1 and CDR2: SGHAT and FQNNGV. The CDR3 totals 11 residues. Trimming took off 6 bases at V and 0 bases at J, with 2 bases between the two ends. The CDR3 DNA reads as TGTGCCAGCAGGAACCAAGAGACCCAGTACTTC. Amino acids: CASRNQETQYF. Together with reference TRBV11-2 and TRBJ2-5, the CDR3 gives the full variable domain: EAGVAQSPRYKIIEKRQSVAFWCNPISGHATLYWYQQILGQGPKLLIQFQNNGVVDDSQLPKDRFSAERLKGVDSTLKIQPAKLEDSAVYLCASRNQETQYFGPGTRLLVL.

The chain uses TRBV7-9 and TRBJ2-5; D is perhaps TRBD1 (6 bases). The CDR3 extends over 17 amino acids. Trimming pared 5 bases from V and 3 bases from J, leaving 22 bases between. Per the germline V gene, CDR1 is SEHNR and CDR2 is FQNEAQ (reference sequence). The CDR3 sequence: CASSHGPGTHKKETQYF. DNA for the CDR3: TGTGCCAGCAGCCATGGACCCGGGACACATAAGAAAGAGACCCAGTACTTC.

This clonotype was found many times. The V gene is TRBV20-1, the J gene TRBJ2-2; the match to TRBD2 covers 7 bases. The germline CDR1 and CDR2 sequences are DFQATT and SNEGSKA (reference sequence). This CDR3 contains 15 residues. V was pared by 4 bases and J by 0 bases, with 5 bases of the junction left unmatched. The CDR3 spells CSAIKSGTNTGELFF. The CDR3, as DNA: TGCAGTGCTATAAAGAGCGGGACGAACACCGGGGAGCTGTTTTTT.

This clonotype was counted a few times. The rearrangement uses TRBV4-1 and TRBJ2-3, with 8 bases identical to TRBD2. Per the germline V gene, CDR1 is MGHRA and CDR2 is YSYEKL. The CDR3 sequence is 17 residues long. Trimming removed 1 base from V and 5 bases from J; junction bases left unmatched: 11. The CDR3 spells CASSQAQLAARRDTQYF. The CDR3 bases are TGCGCCAGCAGCCAAGCGCAACTAGCGGCTAGACGAGATACGCAGTATTTT.

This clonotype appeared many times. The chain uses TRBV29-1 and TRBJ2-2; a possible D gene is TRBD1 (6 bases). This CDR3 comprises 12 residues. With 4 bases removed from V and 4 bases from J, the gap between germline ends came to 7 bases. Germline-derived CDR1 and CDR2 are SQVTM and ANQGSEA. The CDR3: CSVGRGTGELFF. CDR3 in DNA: TGCAGCGTTGGCAGGGGCACCGGGGAGCTGTTTTTT.